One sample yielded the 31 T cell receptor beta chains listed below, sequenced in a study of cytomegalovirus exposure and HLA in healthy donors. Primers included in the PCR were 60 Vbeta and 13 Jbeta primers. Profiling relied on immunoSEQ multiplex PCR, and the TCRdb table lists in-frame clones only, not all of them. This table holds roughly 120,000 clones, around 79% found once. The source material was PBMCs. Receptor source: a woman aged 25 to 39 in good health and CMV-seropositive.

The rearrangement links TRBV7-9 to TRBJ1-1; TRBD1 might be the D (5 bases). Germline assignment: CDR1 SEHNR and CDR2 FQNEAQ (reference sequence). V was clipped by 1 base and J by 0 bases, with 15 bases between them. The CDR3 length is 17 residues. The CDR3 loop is CASSLGGKTPMNTEAFF. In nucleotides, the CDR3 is TGTGCCAGCAGCTTAGGGGGCAAAACACCCATGAACACTGAAGCTTTCTTT.

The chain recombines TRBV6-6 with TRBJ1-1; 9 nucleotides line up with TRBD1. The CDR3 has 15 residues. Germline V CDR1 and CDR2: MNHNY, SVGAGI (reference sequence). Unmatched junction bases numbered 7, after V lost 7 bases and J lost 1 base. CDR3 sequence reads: CASTQMGQGNTEAFF. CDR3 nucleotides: TGTGCCAGCACCCAAATGGGACAGGGGAACACTGAAGCTTTCTTT.

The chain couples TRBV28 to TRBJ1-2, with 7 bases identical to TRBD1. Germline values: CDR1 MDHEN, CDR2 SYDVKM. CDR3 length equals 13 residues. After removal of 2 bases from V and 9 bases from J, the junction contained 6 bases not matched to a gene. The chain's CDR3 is CASSLNRGLRYTF. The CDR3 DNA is TGTGCCAGCAGTTTAAATAGGGGGCTGCGCTACACCTTC.

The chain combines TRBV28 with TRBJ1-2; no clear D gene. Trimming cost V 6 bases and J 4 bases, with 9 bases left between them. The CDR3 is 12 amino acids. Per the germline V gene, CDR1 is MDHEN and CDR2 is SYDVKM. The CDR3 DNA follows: TGTGCCAGCAGCCCCCGGGGCTATGGCTACACCTTC. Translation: CASSPRGYGYTF.

For the CDR3, the DNA is TGTGCCAGTAGTTTGGGGCAGGGTACCTACGAGCAGTACTTC. Encoded protein: CASSLGQGTYEQYF. The chain couples TRBV19 to TRBJ2-7, with D possibly TRBD1 on 5 matching bases. Germline V gives CDR1 LNHDA, CDR2 SQIVND (reference sequence). CDR3 size: 14 residues. Trimming shortened V by 5 bases and J by 2 bases, and 13 bases separated the two germline ends.

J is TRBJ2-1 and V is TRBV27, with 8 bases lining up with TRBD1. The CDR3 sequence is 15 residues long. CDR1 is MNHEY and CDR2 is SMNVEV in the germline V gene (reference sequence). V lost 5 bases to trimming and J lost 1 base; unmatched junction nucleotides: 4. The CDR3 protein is CASSVDRGSYNEQFF. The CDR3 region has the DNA TGTGCCAGCAGTGTCGACAGGGGTTCCTACAATGAGCAGTTCTTC.

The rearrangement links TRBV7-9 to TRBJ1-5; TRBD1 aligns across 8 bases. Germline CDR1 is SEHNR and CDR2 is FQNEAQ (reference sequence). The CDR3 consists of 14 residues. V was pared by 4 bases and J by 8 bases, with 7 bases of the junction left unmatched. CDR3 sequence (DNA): TGTGCCAGCAGCTCCTCAGGGGGCTGGGAGCCCCAGCATTTT. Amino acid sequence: CASSSSGGWEPQHF.

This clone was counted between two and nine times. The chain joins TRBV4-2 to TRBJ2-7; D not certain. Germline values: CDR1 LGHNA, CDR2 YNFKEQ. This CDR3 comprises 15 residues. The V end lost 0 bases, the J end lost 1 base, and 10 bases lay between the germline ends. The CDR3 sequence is CASSQDWQWSYEQYF. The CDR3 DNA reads TGTGCCAGCAGCCAAGACTGGCAGTGGTCCTACGAGCAGTACTTC.

The CDR3 coding sequence is TGCGCCAGCAGCTCCCCCCTATTCACAGATACGCAGTATTTT. Its translation: CASSSPLFTDTQYF. The rearrangement uses TRBV4-1 and TRBJ2-3, with D unresolved. V was pared by 5 bases and J by 2 bases, with 11 bases between. Germline assignment: CDR1 MGHRA and CDR2 YSYEKL. CDR3 length equals 14 residues.

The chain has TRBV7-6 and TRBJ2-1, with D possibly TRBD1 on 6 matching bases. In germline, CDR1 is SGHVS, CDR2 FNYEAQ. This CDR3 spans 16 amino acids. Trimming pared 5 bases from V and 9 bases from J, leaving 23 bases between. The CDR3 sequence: CASSPLTDPSRGEQFF. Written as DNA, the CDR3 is TGTGCCAGCAGCCCTTTGACAGACCCCTCCAGGGGTGAGCAGTTCTTC. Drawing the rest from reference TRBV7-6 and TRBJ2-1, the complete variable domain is GAGVSQSPRYKVTKRGQDVALRCDPISGHVSLYWYRQALGQGPEFLTYFNYEAQQDKSGLPNDRFSAERPEGSISTLTIQRTEQRDSAMYRCASSPLTDPSRGEQFFGPGTRLTVL.

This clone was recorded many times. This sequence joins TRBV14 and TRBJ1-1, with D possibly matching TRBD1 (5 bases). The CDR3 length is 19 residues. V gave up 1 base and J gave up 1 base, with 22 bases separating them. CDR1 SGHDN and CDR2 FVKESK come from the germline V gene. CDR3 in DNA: TGTGCCAGCAGCCAAGGGCAGTATTGGGGCCGAACATGGAACACTGAAGCTTTCTTT. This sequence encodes CASSQGQYWGRTWNTEAFF.

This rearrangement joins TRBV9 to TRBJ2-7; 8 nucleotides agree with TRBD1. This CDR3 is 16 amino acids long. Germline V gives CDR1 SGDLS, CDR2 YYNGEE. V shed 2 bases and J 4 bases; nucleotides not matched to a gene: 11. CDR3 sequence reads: CASSVGVTGGRYEQYF. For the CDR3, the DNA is TGTGCCAGCAGCGTGGGGGTAACAGGGGGTAGGTACGAGCAGTACTTC.

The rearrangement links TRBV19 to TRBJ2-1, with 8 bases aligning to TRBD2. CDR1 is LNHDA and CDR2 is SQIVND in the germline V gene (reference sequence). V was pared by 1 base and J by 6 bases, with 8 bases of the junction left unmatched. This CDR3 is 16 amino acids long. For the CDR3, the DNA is TGTGCCAGTAGTATAGGCGGCGGGGGGAGGTTCAATGAGCAGTTCTTC. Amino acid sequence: CASSIGGGGRFNEQFF.

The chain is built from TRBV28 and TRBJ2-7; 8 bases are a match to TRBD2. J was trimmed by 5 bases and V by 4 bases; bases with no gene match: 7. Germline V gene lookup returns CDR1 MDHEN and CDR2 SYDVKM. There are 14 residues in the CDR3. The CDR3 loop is CASSSTGLGDEQYF. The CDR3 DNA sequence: TGTGCCAGCAGTTCTACGGGACTAGGGGACGAGCAGTACTTC.

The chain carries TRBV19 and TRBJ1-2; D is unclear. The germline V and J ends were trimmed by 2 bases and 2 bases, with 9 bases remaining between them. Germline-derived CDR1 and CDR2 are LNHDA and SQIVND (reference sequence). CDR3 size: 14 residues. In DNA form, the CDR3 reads TGTGCCAGTAGTATATACAGCTCCAACTATGGCTACACCTTC. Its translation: CASSIYSSNYGYTF.

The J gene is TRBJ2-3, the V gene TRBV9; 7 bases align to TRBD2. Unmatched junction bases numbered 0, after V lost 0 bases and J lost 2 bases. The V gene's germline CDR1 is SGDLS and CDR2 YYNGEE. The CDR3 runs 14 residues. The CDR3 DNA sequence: TGTGCCAGCAGCGTAGGGGACTACACAGATACGCAGTATTTT. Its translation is CASSVGDYTDTQYF.

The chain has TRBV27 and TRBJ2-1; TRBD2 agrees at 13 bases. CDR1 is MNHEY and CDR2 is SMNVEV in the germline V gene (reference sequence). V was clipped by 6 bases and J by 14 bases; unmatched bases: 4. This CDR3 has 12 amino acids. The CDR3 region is CASRLAGGRKFF. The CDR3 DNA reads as TGTGCCAGCAGACTAGCGGGGGGGCGAAAGTTCTTC.

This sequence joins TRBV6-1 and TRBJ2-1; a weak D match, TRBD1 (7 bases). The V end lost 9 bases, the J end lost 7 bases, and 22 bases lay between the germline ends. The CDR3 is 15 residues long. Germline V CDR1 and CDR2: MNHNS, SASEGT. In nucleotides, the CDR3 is TGTGCCAGTACAAGGGGGCAAATCGCGGGGAATGAGCAGTTCTTC. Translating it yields CASTRGQIAGNEQFF.

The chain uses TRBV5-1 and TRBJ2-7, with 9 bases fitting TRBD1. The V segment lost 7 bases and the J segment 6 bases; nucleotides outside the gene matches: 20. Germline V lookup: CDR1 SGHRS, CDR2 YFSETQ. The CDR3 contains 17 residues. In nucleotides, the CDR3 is TGCGCCAGCTCCTCGAGTACGGGACAGGGTTCTGGAACCGAGCAGTACTTC. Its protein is CASSSSTGQGSGTEQYF.

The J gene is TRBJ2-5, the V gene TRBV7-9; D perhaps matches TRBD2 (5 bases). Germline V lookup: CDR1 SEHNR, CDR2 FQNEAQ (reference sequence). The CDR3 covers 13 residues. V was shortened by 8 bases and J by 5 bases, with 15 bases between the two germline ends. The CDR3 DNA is TGTGCCAGCGTTGCAGTGGGCGGGGAGACCCAGTACTTC. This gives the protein CASVAVGGETQYF.

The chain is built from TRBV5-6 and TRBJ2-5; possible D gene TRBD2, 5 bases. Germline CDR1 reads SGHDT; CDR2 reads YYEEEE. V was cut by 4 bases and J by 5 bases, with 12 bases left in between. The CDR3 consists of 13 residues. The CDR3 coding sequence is TGTGCCAGCAGCCCCGCAAGGAGGGAGACCCAGTACTTC. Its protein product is CASSPARRETQYF.

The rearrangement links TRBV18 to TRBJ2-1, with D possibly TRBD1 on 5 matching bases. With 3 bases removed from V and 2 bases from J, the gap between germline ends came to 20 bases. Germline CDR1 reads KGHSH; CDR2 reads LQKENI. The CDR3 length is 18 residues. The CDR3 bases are TGTGCCAGCTCACCTTTTGCGACAGAAGTTTTTACCTACAATGAGCAGTTCTTC. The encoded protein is CASSPFATEVFTYNEQFF.

CDR3 coding DNA: TGTGCCAGCACCCGAGGAATTGGGGGCCTGTATAATTCACCCCTCCACTTT. It specifies CASTRGIGGLYNSPLHF. The chain joins TRBV5-8 to TRBJ1-6, with D possibly being TRBD1 (6 bases). The CDR3 is made up of 17 amino acids. V lost 6 bases and J lost 4, with 20 bases in between. Germline values: CDR1 SGHTS, CDR2 YDEGEE.

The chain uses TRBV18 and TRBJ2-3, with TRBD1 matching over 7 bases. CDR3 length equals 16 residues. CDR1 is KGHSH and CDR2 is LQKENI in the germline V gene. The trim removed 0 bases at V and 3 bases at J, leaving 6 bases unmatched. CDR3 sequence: CASSPPLTGKTDTQYF. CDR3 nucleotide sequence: TGTGCCAGCTCACCACCCCTGACAGGGAAAACAGATACGCAGTATTTT.

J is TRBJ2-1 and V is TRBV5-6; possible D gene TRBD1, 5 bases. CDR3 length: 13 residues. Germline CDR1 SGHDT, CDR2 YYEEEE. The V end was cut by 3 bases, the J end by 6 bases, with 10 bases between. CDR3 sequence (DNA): TGTGCCAGCAGCTATCGGACACGCAATGAGCAGTTCTTC. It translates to CASSYRTRNEQFF.

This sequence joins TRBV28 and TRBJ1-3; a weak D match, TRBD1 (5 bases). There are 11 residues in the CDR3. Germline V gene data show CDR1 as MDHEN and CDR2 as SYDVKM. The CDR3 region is CVTDSGNTIYF. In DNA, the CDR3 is TGTGTGACAGATTCTGGAAACACCATATATTTT.

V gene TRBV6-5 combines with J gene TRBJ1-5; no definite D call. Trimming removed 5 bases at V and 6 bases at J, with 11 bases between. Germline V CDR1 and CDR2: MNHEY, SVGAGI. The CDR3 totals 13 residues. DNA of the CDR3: TGTGCCAGCAGTGAAGCGCCGGGTCAGCCCCAGCATTTT. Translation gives CASSEAPGQPQHF.

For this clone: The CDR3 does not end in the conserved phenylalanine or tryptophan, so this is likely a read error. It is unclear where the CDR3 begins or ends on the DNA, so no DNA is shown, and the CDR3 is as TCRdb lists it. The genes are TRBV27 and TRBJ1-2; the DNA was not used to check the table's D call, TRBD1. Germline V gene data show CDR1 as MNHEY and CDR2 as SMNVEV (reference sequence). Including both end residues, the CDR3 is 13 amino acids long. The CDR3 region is CASSPRQGARYVV.

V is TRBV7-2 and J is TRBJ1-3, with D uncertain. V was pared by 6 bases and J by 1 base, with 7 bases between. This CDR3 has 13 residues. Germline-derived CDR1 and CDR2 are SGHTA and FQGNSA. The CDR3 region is CASSSTSGNTIYF. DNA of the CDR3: TGTGCCAGCAGTTCGACATCTGGAAACACCATATATTTT. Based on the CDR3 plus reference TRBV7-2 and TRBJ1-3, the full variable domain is GAGVSQSPSNKVTEKGKDVELRCDPISGHTALYWYRQSLGQGLEFLIYFQGNSAPDKSGLPSDRFSAERTGGSVSTLTIQRTQQEDSAVYLCASSSTSGNTIYFGEGSWLTVV.

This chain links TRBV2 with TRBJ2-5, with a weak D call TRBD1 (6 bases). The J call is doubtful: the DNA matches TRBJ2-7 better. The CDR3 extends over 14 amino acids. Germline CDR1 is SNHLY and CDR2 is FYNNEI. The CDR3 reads CASSEGQDYYEQYF. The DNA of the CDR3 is TGTGCCAGCAGTGAGGGACAAGATTACTACGAGCAGTACTTC.

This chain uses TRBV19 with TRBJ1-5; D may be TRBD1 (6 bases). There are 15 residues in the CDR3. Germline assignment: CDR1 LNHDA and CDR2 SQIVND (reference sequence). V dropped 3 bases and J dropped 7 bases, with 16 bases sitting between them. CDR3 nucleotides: TGTGCCAGTAGTATCGGACAGTCGATTGGGCAGCCCCAGCATTTT. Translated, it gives CASSIGQSIGQPQHF. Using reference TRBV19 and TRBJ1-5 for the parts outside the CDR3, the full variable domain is DGGITQSPKYLFRKEGQNVTLSCEQNLNHDAMYWYRQDPGQGLRLIYYSQIVNDFQKGDIAEGYSVSREKKESFPLTVTSAQKNPTAFYLCASSIGQSIGQPQHFGDGTRLSIL.